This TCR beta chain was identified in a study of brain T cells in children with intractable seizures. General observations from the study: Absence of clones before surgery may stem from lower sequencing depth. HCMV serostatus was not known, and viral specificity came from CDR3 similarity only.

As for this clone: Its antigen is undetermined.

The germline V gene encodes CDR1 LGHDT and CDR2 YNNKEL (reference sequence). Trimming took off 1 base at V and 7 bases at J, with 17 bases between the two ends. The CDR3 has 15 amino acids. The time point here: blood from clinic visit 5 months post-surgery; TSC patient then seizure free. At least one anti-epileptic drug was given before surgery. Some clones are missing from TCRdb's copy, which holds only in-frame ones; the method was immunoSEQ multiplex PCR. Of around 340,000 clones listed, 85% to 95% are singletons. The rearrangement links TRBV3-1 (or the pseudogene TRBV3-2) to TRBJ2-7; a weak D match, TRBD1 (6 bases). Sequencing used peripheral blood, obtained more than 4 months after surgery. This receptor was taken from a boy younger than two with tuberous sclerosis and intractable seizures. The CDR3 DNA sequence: TGTGCCAGCAGCCAAGCAAACAGGGCGGTTTCGGAGCAGTACTTC. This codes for CASSQANRAVSEQYF.